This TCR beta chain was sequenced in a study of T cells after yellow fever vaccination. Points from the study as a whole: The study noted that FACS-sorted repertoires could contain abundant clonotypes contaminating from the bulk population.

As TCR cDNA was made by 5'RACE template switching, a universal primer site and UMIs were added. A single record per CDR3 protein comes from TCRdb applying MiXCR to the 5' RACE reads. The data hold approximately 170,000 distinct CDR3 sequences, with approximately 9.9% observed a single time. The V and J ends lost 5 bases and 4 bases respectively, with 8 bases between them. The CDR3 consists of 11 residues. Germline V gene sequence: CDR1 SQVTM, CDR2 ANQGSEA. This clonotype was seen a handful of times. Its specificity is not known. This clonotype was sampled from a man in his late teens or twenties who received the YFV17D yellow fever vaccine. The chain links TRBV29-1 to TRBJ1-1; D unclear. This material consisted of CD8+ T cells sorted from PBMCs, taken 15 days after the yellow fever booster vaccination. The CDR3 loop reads CSVLVFTEAFF. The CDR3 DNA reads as TGCAGCGTTCTAGTGTTCACTGAAGCTTTCTTT.